These 5 T cell receptor beta chains share one sample of origin, sequenced in a study of blood T cell repertoires in COVID-19. Assay used: immunoSEQ multiplex PCR; TCRdb lists only in-frame clones, some missing. The profile shows some 250,000 clones, around 90% of them singletons. Sequencing was performed on peripheral blood. These receptors were collected from a woman between 35 and 50 years old who had recovered from COVID-19.

V is TRBV12-3 or TRBV12-4 and J is TRBJ1-5; 7 bases line up with TRBD1. The J segment lost 6 bases and the V segment lost 4 bases, leaving 3 bases of the junction unmatched. The CDR3 is made up of 13 amino acids. The CDR3 sequence is CASSSRDSQPQHF. CDR3 bases: TGTGCCAGCAGTTCGCGGGACAGTCAGCCCCAGCATTTT.

DNA for the CDR3: TGTGCCAGCAGCTTAGGCCCCTGGGGTAGCGGGGGGACCGGGGAGCTGTTTTTT. The encoded protein is CASSLGPWGSGGTGELFF. The V and J genes are TRBV7-8 and TRBJ2-2, with 10 bases fitting TRBD2. The trim removed 1 base at V and 5 bases at J, leaving 10 bases unmatched. The V gene's germline CDR1 is SGHVS and CDR2 FQNEAQ. This CDR3 spans 18 amino acids.

The chain uses TRBV27 and TRBJ2-7, with TRBD1 as a possible D gene (5 bases). Per germline, CDR1 MNHEY and CDR2 SMNVEV (reference sequence). Trimming pared 5 bases from V and 6 bases from J, leaving 14 bases between. This CDR3 is 13 amino acids long. DNA for the CDR3: TGTGCCAGCAGTCCTGGGGCTGCTGGCGAGCAGTACTTC. It is translated as CASSPGAAGEQYF.

CDR3: CATQPRGGKSSYEQYV. Written as DNA, the CDR3 is TGTGCCACCCAACCAAGGGGCGGGAAAAGCTCCTACGAGCAGTACGTC. The rearrangement uses TRBV25-1 and TRBJ2-7, with D possibly matching TRBD2 (6 bases). The CDR3 runs to 16 residues. Germline V lookup: CDR1 MGHDK, CDR2 SYGVNS. Trimming stripped 10 bases from V and 0 bases from J, with 22 bases between.

The chain uses TRBV14 and TRBJ2-1, with D perhaps TRBD2 (7 bases). Germline CDR1 SGHDN, CDR2 FVKESK. There are 14 residues in the CDR3. V lost 4 bases, J lost 6 bases, and 13 bases lay in between. The CDR3 nucleotides read TGTGCCAGCAGCCTGAGGGGGGGGTCCAATGAGCAGTTCTTC. This codes for CASSLRGGSNEQFF. Full variable domain (rest looked up from reference TRBV14 and TRBJ2-1): EAGVTQFPSHSVIEKGQTVTLRCDPISGHDNLYWYRRVMGKEIKFLLHFVKESKQDESGMPNNRFLAERTGGTYSTLKVQPAELEDSGVYFCASSLRGGSNEQFFGPGTRLTVL.